This record looks at one T cell receptor (beta chain) sequence and its context. V was cut by 5 bases and J by 4 bases, with 9 bases left in between. The V gene's germline CDR1 is SEHNR and CDR2 FQNEAQ (reference sequence). The CDR3 has 14 residues. Both 60 Vbeta primers and 13 Jbeta primers went into the PCR. Clones were read by immunoSEQ multiplex PCR, and TCRdb kept only the in-frame ones, dropping some. The data contain about 190,000 clones, about 80% of them singletons. The data originate from a study of cytomegalovirus exposure and HLA in healthy donors. This chain joins TRBV7-9 and TRBJ1-6; a possible D gene is TRBD1 (6 bases). The receptor comes from a woman between 45 and 65 years old in good health and CMV-seropositive. Sequencing was performed on PBMCs. In nucleotides, the CDR3 is TGTGCCAGCAGCCAAACAGGGTATAATTCACCCCTCCACTTT. This codes for CASSQTGYNSPLHF.